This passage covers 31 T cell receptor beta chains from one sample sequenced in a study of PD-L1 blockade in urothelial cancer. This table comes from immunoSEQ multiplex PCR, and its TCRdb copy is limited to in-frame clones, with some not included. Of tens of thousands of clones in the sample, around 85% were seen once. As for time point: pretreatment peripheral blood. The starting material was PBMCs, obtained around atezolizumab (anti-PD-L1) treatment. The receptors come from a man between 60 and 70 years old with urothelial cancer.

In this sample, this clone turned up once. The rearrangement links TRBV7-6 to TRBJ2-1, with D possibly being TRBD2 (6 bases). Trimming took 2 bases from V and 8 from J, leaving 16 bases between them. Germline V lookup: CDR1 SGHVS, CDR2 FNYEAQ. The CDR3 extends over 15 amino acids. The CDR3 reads CASSLLGRTGDEQFF. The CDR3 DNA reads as TGTGCCAGCAGCTTACTGGGACGGACGGGGGATGAGCAGTTCTTC. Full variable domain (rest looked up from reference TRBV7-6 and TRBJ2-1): GAGVSQSPRYKVTKRGQDVALRCDPISGHVSLYWYRQALGQGPEFLTYFNYEAQQDKSGLPNDRFSAERPEGSISTLTIQRTEQRDSAMYRCASSLLGRTGDEQFFGPGTRLTVL.

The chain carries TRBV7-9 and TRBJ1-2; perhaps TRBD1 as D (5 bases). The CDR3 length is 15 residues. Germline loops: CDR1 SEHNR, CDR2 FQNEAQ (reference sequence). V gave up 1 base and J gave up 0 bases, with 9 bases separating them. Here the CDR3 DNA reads TGTGCCAGCAGCTTAGGGGAACAGGCTAACTATGGCTACACCTTC. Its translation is CASSLGEQANYGYTF.

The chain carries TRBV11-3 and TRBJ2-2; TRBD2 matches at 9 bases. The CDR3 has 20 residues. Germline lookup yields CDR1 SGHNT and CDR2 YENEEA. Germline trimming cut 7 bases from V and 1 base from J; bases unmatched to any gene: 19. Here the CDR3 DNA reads TGTGCCAGCAACTCCCGAGGGCTAGCGGGGCCCTCGGGGAACACCGGGGAGCTGTTTTTT. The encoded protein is CASNSRGLAGPSGNTGELFF.

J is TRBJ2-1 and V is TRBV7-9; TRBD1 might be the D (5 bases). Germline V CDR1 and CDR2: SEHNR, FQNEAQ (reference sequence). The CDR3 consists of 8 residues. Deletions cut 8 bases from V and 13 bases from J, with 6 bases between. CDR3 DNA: TGTGCCAGCGGACATCAGTTCTTC. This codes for CASGHQFF. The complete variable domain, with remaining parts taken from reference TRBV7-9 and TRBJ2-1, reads DTGVSQNPRHKITKRGQNVTFRCDPISEHNRLYWYRQTLGQGPEFLTYFQNEAQLEKSRLLSDRFSAERPKGSFSTLEIQRTEQGDSAMYLCASGHQFFGPGTRLTVL.

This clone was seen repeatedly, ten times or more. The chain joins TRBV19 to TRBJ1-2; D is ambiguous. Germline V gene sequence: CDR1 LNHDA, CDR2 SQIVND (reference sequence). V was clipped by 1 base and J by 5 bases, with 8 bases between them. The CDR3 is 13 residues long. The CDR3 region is CASSIAPEYGYTF. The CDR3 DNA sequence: TGTGCCAGTAGTATAGCTCCCGAGTATGGCTACACCTTC.

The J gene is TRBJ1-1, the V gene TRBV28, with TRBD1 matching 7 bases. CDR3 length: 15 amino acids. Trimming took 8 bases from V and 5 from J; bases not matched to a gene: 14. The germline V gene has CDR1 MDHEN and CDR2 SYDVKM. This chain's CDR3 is CASGSAGGSFTEAFF. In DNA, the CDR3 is TGTGCCAGCGGATCGGCAGGGGGATCGTTTACTGAAGCTTTCTTT.

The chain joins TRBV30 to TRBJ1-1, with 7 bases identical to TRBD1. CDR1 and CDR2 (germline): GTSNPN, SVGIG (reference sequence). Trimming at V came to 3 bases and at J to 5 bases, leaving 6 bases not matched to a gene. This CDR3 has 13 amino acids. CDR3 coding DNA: TGTGCCTGGAGATTGGCAGGGGGGACTGAAGCTTTCTTT. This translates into CAWRLAGGTEAFF.

CDR3 nucleotides: TGTGCCAGCAGTTTTAGGTTGGGGGGAGATGAGCAGTTCTTC. It codes for CASSFRLGGDEQFF. The chain joins TRBV28 to TRBJ2-1; TRBD2 is a possible D gene (6 bases). The CDR3 covers 14 residues. V was trimmed by 3 bases and J by 8 bases, leaving 14 bases between them. CDR1 is MDHEN, CDR2 SYDVKM, per germline.

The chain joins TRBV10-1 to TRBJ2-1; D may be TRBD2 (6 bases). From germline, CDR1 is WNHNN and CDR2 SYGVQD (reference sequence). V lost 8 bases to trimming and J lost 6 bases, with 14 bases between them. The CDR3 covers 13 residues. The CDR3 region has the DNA TGCGCCAGCGGCCGGGAGTTTGGCAATGAGCAGTTCTTC. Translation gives CASGREFGNEQFF.

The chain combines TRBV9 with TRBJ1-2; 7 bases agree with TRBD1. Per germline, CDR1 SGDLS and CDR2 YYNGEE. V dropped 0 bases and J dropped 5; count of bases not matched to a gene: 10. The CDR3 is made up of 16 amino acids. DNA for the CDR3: TGTGCCAGCAGCGTAGGACCCGACAGGGCCCAATATGGCTACACCTTC. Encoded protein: CASSVGPDRAQYGYTF.

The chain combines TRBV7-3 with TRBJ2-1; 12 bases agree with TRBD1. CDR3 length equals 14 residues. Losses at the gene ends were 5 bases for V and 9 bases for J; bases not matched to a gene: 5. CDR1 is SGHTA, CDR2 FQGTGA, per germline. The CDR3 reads CASSPGTGGSEQFF. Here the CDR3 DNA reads TGTGCCAGCAGCCCCGGGACAGGGGGCAGTGAGCAGTTCTTC.

The CDR3 is CASSLSGGFYEQYF. CDR3 in DNA: TGTGCCAGCAGCTTATCTGGGGGGTTCTACGAGCAGTACTTC. The V gene is TRBV7-2, the J gene TRBJ2-7; maybe TRBD2 (6 bases). The V gene lost 2 bases and the J gene lost 3 bases, with 11 bases spanning the gap. Germline CDR1 is SGHTA and CDR2 is FQGNSA. This CDR3 comprises 14 residues.

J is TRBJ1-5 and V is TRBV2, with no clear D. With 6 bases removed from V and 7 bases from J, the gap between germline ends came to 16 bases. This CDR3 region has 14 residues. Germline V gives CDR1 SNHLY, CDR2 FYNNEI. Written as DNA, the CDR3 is TGTGCCAGCAGGGCCGGACGTGCGGGACAGCCCCAGCATTTT. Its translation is CASRAGRAGQPQHF.

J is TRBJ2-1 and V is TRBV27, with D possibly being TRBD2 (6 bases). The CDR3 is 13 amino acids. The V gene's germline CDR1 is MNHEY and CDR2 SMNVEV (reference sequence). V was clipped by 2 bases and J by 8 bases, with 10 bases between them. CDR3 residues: CASSLRRDYEQFF. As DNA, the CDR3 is TGTGCCAGCAGTTTAAGGAGGGACTATGAGCAGTTCTTC.

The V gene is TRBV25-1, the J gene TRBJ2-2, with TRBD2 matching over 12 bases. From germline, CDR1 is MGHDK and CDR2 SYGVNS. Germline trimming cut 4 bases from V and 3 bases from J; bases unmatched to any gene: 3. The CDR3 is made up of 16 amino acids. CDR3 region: CASSGLAGGHTGELFF. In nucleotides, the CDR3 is TGTGCCAGCAGTGGGCTAGCGGGAGGGCACACCGGGGAGCTGTTTTTT.

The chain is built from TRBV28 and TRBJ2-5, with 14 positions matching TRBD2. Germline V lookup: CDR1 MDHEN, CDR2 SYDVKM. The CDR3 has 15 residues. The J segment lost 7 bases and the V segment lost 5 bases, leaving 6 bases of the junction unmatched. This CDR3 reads CASSPGLAGAGTQYF. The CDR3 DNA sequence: TGTGCCAGCAGTCCGGGACTAGCGGGGGCGGGGACCCAGTACTTC.

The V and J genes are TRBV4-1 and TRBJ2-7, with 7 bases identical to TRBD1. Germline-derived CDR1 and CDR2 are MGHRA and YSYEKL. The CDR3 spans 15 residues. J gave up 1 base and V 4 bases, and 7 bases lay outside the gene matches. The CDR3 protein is CASSLDRAASYEQYF. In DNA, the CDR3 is TGCGCCAGCAGCCTAGACAGGGCGGCGTCCTACGAGCAGTACTTC.

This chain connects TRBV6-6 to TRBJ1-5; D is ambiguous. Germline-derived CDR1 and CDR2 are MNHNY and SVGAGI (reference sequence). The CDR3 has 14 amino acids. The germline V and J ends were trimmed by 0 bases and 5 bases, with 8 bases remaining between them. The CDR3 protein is CASSYSAAYQPQHF. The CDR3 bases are TGTGCCAGCAGTTACTCTGCGGCATATCAGCCCCAGCATTTT.

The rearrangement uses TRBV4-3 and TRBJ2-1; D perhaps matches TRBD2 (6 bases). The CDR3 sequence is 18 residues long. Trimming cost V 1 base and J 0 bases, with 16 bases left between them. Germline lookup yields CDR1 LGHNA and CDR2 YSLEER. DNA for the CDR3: TGCGCCAGCAGCCAAGGAAGCTTTGTCGGGAGCTCCTACAATGAGCAGTTCTTC. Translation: CASSQGSFVGSSYNEQFF.

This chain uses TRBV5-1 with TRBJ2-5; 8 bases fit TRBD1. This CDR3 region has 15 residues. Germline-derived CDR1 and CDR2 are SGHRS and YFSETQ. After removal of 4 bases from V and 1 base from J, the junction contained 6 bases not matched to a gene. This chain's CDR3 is CASSTTGTGQETQYF. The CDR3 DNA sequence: TGCGCCAGCAGCACAACCGGGACAGGCCAAGAGACCCAGTACTTC.

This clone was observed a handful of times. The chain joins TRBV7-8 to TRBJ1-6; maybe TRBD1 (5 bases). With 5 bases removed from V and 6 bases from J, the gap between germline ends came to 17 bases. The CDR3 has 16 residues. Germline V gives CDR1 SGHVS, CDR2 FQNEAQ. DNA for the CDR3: TGTGCCAGCAGCCGGAGCAGGGCTCCCATTAATTCACCCCTCCACTTT. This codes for CASSRSRAPINSPLHF.

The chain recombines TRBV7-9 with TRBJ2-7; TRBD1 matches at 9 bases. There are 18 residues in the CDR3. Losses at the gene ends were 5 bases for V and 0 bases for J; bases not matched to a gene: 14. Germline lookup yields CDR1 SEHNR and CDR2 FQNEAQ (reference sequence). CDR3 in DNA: TGTGCCAGCAGCCGTCCCGGGACAGGGAAAACGGCCTCCTACGAGCAGTACTTC. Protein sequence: CASSRPGTGKTASYEQYF. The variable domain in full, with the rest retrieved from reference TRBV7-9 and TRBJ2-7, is DTGVSQNPRHKITKRGQNVTFRCDPISEHNRLYWYRQTLGQGPEFLTYFQNEAQLEKSRLLSDRFSAERPKGSFSTLEIQRTEQGDSAMYLCASSRPGTGKTASYEQYFGPGTRLTVT.

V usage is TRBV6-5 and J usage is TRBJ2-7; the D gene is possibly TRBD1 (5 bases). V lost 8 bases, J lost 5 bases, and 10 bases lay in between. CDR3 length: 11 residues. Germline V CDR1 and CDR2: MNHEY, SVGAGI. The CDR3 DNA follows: TGTGCCAGCGCCTCAGGGAACGAGCAGTACTTC. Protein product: CASASGNEQYF.

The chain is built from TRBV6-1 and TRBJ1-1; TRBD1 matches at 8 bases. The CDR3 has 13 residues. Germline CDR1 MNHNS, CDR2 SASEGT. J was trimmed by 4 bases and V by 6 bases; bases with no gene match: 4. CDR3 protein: CASRAGGFTEAFF. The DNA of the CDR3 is TGTGCCAGCAGGGCAGGGGGCTTCACTGAAGCTTTCTTT.

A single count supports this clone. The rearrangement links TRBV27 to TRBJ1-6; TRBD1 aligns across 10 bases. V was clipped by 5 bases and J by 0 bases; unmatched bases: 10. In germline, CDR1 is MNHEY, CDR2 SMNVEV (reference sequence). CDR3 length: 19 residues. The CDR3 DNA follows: TGTGCCAGCAGTGCAACGCCGGGACAGGGGAACTCCTATAATTCACCCCTCCACTTT. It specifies CASSATPGQGNSYNSPLHF.

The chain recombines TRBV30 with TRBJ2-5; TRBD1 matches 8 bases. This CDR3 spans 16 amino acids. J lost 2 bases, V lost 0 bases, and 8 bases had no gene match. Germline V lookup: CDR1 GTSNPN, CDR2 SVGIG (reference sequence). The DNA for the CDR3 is TGTGCCTGGAGTGTCCTCGGACAGGGTTGGCAAGAGACCCAGTACTTC. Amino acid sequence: CAWSVLGQGWQETQYF.

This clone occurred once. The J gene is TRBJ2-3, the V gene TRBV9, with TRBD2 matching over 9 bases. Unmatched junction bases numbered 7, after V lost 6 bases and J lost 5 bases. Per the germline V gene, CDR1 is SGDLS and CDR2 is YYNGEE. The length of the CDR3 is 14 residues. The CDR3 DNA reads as TGTGCCAGCAAGGCTAGCGGGGTGGAAGATACGCAGTATTTT. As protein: CASKASGVEDTQYF.

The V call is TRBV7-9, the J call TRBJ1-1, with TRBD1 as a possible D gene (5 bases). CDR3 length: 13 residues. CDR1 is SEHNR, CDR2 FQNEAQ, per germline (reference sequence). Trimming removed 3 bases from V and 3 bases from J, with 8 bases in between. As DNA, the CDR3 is TGTGCCAGCAGCTTGCCCAGGGACACTGAAGCTTTCTTT. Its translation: CASSLPRDTEAFF.

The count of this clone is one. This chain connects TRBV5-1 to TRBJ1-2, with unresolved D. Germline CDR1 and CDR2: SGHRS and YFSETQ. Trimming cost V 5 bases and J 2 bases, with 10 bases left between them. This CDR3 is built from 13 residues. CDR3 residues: CASSLEVNYGYTF. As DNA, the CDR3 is TGCGCCAGCAGTCTCGAGGTGAACTATGGCTACACCTTC.

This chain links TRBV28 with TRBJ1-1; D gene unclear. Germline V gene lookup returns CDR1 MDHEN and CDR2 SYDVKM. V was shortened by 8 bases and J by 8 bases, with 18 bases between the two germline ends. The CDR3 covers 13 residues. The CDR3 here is CASANLPRVEAFF. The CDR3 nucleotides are TGTGCCAGCGCCAACTTACCAAGAGTAGAAGCTTTCTTT.

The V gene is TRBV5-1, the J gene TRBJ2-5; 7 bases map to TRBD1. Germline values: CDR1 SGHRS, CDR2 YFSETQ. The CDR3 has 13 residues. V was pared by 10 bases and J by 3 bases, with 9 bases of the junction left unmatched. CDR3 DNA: TGCGCCGGGGTGACAGGGAAGGAAGAGACCCAGTACTTC. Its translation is CAGVTGKEETQYF.